This TCR beta chain was sequenced during a study of beta chain features in type 1 diabetes. Note on this clone: Its antigen remains unidentified.

Study results and limitations: Researchers report that Type 1 diabetes patients had moderately but significantly shorter TCRB CDR3s across all four CD4+ subsets.

CDR3 length equals 13 residues. V was trimmed by 4 bases and J by 12 bases, leaving 16 bases between them. In germline, CDR1 is SGHRS, CDR2 YFSETQ. cDNA synthesis used the whole RNA isolate, giving expressed TCRB sequences. Measured with immunoSEQ multiplex PCR; TCRdb has only the in-frame clones, and not every one. Altogether 150,000 to 200,000 clones are present, roughly 60% being singletons, with the ten largest covering 0.08% to 0.095%. What was sequenced was naive CD4+ T cells from blood. The clonotype originates from a man aged 30 to 39 with type 1 diabetes. The chain recombines TRBV5-1 with TRBJ1-4, with D perhaps matching TRBD1 (5 bases). The CDR3 protein is CASSKGTAAELFF. The DNA for the CDR3 is TGCGCCAGCAGCAAAGGGACCGCCGCTGAACTGTTTTTT.